The rows below give T cell receptor beta chains drawn from one sample of a study of blood T cell repertoires in COVID-19. Clones were read by immunoSEQ multiplex PCR, and TCRdb kept only the in-frame ones, dropping some. The table lists 100,000 to 150,000 clones, about nine tenths of them singletons, with about 7.4% in the top ten. Material for sequencing was peripheral blood. The receptors come from a man aged 70-80 years who had recovered from COVID-19. Both conserved end residues are part of each CDR3. The D gene is left open where the match is weak. A clone size is listed for some rows: how often the clone was seen (once, few, many), or a class if it is expanded.

D | J | size | V | CDR3 | DNA
NA | TRBJ1-5 | NA | TRBV28 | CASSPHEGNQPQHF | TGTGCCAGCAGTCCCCATGAGGGCAATCAGCCCCAGCATTTT
NA | TRBJ2-7 | NA | TRBV18 | CASSPLRGEQYF | TGTGCCAGCTCACCACTACGAGGCGAGCAGTACTTC
TRBD2 | TRBJ2-1 | NA | TRBV4-2 | CASSQDGDYYNEQFF | TGTGCCAGCAGCCAAGACGGGGACTATTACAATGAGCAGTTCTTC
TRBD1 | TRBJ1-1 | NA | TRBV11-1 | CASRLDRETEAFF | TGTGCCAGCAGATTGGACAGGGAAACTGAAGCTTTCTTT
NA | TRBJ2-3 | NA | TRBV12-3/TRBV12-4 | CASRGAGDTQYF | TGTGCCAGCAGGGGGGCTGGAGATACGCAGTATTTT
NA | TRBJ2-5 | NA | TRBV11-1 | CASSFALGQRETQYF | TGTGCCAGCAGCTTCGCGTTGGGGCAGAGAGAGACCCAGTACTTC
TRBD1 | TRBJ2-7 | NA | TRBV4-1 | CASSLPGQGIYEQYF | TGCGCCAGCAGCCTCCCAGGACAGGGCATCTACGAGCAGTACTTC
NA | TRBJ1-1 | many | TRBV2 | CASSEAVNTEAFF | TGTGCCAGCAGTGAGGCGGTGAACACTGAAGCTTTCTTT
NA | TRBJ1-6 | NA | TRBV6-1 | CASSERGSYNSPLHF | TGTGCCAGCAGTGAAAGGGGGTCCTATAATTCACCCCTCCACTTT
NA | TRBJ1-2 | once | TRBV12-3/TRBV12-4 | CASSLEGYGYTF | TGTGCCAGCAGTTTGGAGGGGTATGGCTACACCTTC
NA | TRBJ2-5 | once | TRBV29-1 | CSVLSPLAQETQYF | TGCAGCGTGCTGTCTCCCCTGGCCCAAGAGACCCAGTACTTC
NA | TRBJ2-7 | once | TRBV28 | CASSSPGQSYEQYF | TGTGCCAGCAGCTCACCGGGACAATCCTACGAGCAGTACTTC
NA | TRBJ1-5 | NA | TRBV3-1/TRBV3-2 | CASSLRQSGNQPQHF | TGTGCCAGCAGCCTGAGGCAATCGGGAAACCAGCCCCAGCATTTT
NA | TRBJ2-5 | NA | TRBV28 | CASVSSMETQYF | TGTGCCAGCGTTAGTTCTATGGAGACCCAGTACTTC
TRBD1 | TRBJ2-7 | NA | TRBV15 | CATSRGGTDYEQYF | TGTGCCACCAGCAGAGGTGGGACAGACTACGAGCAGTACTTC
NA | TRBJ1-4 | NA | TRBV7-9 | CASSPINEKLFF | TGTGCCAGCAGCCCAATCAATGAAAAACTGTTTTTT
TRBD1 | TRBJ2-4 | NA | TRBV23-1 | CASGRGHPWENIQYF | TGCGCCAGCGGCAGGGGGCACCCTTGGGAAAACATTCAGTACTTC
NA | TRBJ1-5 | few | TRBV19 | CASSLRQTPSAYQPQHF | TGTGCCAGTAGTCTTAGACAGACTCCCTCCGCTTATCAGCCCCAGCATTTT
NA | TRBJ1-1 | NA | TRBV25-1 | CASSETGRGRSTEAFF | TGTGCCAGCAGTGAGACAGGTAGGGGCAGGAGCACTGAAGCTTTCTTT
TRBD1 | TRBJ1-1 | NA | TRBV28 | CASSLPGGNTEAFF | TGTGCCAGCAGTTTGCCAGGGGGGAACACTGAAGCTTTCTTT